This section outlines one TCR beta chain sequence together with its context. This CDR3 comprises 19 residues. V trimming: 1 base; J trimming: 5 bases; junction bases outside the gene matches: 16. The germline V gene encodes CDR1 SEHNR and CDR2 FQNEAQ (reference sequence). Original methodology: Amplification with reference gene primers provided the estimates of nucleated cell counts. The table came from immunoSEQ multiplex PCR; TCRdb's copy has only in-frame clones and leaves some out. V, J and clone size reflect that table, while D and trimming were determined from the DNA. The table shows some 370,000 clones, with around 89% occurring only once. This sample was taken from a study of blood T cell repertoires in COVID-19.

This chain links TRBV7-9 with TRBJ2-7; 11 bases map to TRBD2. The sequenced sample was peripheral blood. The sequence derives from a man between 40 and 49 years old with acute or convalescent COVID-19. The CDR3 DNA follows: TGTGCCAGCAGCTTAGTACGACGAGGCCTTAGCGGGGGGGTCCACGAGCAGTACTTC. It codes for CASSLVRRGLSGGVHEQYF.